This passage covers 13 T cell receptor beta chains from one sample sequenced in a study of blood T cell repertoires in COVID-19. Clones were sequenced by immunoSEQ multiplex PCR, and TCRdb holds only the in-frame ones, with some missing. The sample holds about 160,000 clones, around 92% seen once. What was sequenced was peripheral blood. These receptors all stem from a man aged 55-75 years with acute or convalescent COVID-19.

The CDR3 nucleotides read TGCGCCAGCTCCCCCCAGGGAAGTTTTTCCGGGGAGCTGTTTTTT. Amino acid sequence: CASSPQGSFSGELFF. The V gene is TRBV5-1, the J gene TRBJ2-2, with D possibly TRBD1 on 5 matching bases. The CDR3 has 15 residues. Germline CDR1 SGHRS, CDR2 YFSETQ. The V end was cut by 7 bases, the J end by 6 bases, with 19 bases between.

The chain links TRBV5-4 to TRBJ2-1; D is unclear. The germline V gene has CDR1 SGHNT and CDR2 YYREEE (reference sequence). Between the trimmed V and J ends, which lost 3 bases and 9 bases, there was a span of 10 bases. This CDR3 spans 12 amino acids. The CDR3 nucleotides read TGTGCCAGCAGCTGGGCAGGCTCTGAGCAGTTCTTC. The encoded protein is CASSWAGSEQFF.

The V gene is TRBV6-5, the J gene TRBJ1-2; 8 nucleotides align to TRBD1. Unmatched junction bases numbered 9, after V lost 10 bases and J lost 2 bases. CDR3 length equals 14 residues. Germline V gene data show CDR1 as MNHEY and CDR2 as SVGAGI. Here the CDR3 reads CATKRAGGNYGYTF. The CDR3, as DNA: TGTGCCACCAAACGGGCAGGGGGCAACTATGGCTACACCTTC.

The CDR3 loop is CASSIVARGTGYYEQYF. Written as DNA, the CDR3 is TGTGCCAGTAGTATAGTCGCACGAGGGACAGGGTACTACGAGCAGTACTTC. The chain employs TRBV19 and TRBJ2-7, with 9 bases fitting TRBD1. After removal of 1 base from V and 3 bases from J, the junction contained 10 bases not matched to a gene. The V gene's germline CDR1 is LNHDA and CDR2 SQIVND (reference sequence). This CDR3 has 17 amino acids.

This clone occurred a few times. This sequence joins TRBV7-2 and TRBJ1-6; D gene ambiguous. This CDR3 contains 13 residues. Germline loops: CDR1 SGHTA, CDR2 FQGNSA. V lost 5 bases and J 10 bases, leaving 12 bases between the germline ends. This CDR3 reads CASSVRETSPLHF. The CDR3 DNA reads as TGTGCCAGCAGCGTCCGGGAAACATCACCCCTCCACTTT.

CDR3 in DNA: TGTGCCAGCAGTGATCGCGGGACCGGAGGCTACACCTTC. This gives the protein CASSDRGTGGYTF. The chain uses TRBV6-1 and TRBJ1-2, with a tentative D call TRBD1 (5 bases). V shed 3 bases and J shed 8 bases, with 13 bases lying between them. The CDR3 loop spans 13 amino acids. Germline V CDR1 and CDR2: MNHNS, SASEGT.

This chain joins TRBV11-2 and TRBJ2-5, with 11 bases identical to TRBD2. This CDR3 has 17 residues. The V gene end was trimmed by 5 bases and the J gene end by 3 bases; junction bases not matched to a gene: 11. Germline values: CDR1 SGHAT, CDR2 FQNNGV. CDR3 sequence: CASSPRGSGGVEETQYF. The DNA of the CDR3 is TGTGCCAGCAGCCCCCGGGGTAGCGGGGGGGTTGAAGAGACCCAGTACTTC.

The V and J genes are TRBV6-5 and TRBJ2-1; TRBD1 might be the D (6 bases). V was clipped by 6 bases and J by 13 bases, with 25 bases between them. Germline assignment: CDR1 MNHEY and CDR2 SVGAGI. CDR3 length equals 15 residues. CDR3 sequence reads: CASRSGTKIKIVQFF. CDR3 bases: TGTGCCAGCAGGTCCGGGACAAAAATAAAAATAGTTCAGTTCTTC.

The chain links TRBV6-5 to TRBJ1-5, with D tentatively TRBD1 (5 bases). This CDR3 spans 15 amino acids. The ends were cut back, 6 bases at V and 2 bases at J, with 14 bases in the middle. Germline V gene data show CDR1 as MNHEY and CDR2 as SVGAGI. The CDR3 region is CASRYQGIGNQPQHF. The CDR3 DNA reads as TGTGCCAGCAGGTACCAGGGTATCGGCAATCAGCCCCAGCATTTT.

V and J are TRBV12-5 and TRBJ2-6, with D unresolved. The germline gives CDR1 LGHNT, CDR2 FRNRAP. This CDR3 comprises 14 residues. Trimming pared 4 bases from V and 0 bases from J, leaving 4 bases between. In nucleotides, the CDR3 is TGTGCTAGTGGTTCGGGCTCTGGGGCCAACGTCCTGACTTTC. This translates into CASGSGSGANVLTF.

This sequence joins TRBV4-3 and TRBJ1-2, with D uncertain. CDR1 and CDR2 from the germline V gene are LGHNA and YSLEER. The CDR3 has 14 amino acids. Trimming shortened V by 3 bases and J by 5 bases, and 13 bases separated the two germline ends. The DNA of the CDR3 is TGCGCCAGCAGCCACCCCGGGATGCTTTATGGCTACACCTTC. Its protein is CASSHPGMLYGYTF.

The gene calls are TRBV15 and TRBJ2-3; D may be TRBD1 (5 bases). This CDR3 has 14 residues. Trimming took 5 bases from V and 3 from J, leaving 12 bases between them. Germline loops: CDR1 LNHNV, CDR2 YYDKDF (reference sequence). The CDR3 region has the DNA TGTGCCACCAGCTTCGGGCAGGGAACAGATACGCAGTATTTT. Amino acid sequence: CATSFGQGTDTQYF. Supplemented by reference TRBV15 and TRBJ2-3, the full variable domain reads DAMVIQNPRYQVTQFGKPVTLSCSQTLNHNVMYWYQQKSSQAPKLLFHYYDKDFNNEADTPDNFQSRRPNTSFCFLDIRSPGLGDTAMYLCATSFGQGTDTQYFGPGTRLTVL.

The V call is TRBV5-5, the J call TRBJ1-2, with a tentative D call TRBD1 (6 bases). The germline gives CDR1 SGHKS, CDR2 YYEKEE (reference sequence). Trimming pared 1 base from V and 8 bases from J, leaving 9 bases between. CDR3 size: 12 residues. Here the CDR3 reads CASSLWGRGYTF. In nucleotides, the CDR3 is TGTGCCAGCAGCTTGTGGGGGCGCGGCTACACCTTC.